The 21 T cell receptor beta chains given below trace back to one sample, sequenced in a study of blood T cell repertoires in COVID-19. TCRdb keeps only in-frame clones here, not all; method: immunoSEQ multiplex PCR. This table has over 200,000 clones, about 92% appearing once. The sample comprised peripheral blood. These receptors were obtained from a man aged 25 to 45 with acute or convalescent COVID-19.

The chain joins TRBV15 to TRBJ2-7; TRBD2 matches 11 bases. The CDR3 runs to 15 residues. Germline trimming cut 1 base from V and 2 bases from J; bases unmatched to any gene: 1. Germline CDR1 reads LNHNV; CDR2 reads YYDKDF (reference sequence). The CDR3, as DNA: TGTGCCACCAGCAGAGTAGCGGGAGGGCCCTACGAGCAGTACTTC. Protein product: CATSRVAGGPYEQYF.

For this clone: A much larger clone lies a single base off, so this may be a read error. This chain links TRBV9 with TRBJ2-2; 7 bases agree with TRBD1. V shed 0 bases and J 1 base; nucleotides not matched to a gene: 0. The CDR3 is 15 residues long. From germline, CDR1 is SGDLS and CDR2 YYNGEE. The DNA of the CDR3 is TGTGCCAGCAGCGTAGGGACAGGGAACACCGGGGAGCTGTTTTTT. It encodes CASSVGTGNTGELFF.

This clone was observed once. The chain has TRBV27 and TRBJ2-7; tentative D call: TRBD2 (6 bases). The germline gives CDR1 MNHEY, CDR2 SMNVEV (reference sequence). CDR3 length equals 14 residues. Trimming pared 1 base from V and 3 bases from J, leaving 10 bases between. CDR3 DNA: TGTGCCAGCAGTTTATGGGGGGACGGCTACGAGCAGTACTTC. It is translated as CASSLWGDGYEQYF.

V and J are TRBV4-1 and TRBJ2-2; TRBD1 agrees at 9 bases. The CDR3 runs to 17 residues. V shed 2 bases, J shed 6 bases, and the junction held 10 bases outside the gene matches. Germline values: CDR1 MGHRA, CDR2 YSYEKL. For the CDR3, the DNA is TGCGCCAGCAGCCAACTACAACAGGGGGCTGTACCCGGGGAGCTGTTTTTT. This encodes CASSQLQQGAVPGELFF.

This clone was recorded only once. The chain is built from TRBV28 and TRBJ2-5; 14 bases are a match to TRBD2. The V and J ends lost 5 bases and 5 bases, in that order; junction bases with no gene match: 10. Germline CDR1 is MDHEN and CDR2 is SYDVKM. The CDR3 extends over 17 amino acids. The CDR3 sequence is CASSTSGLAGAGETQYF. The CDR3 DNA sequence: TGTGCCAGCAGTACCTCGGGACTAGCGGGAGCTGGGGAGACCCAGTACTTC.

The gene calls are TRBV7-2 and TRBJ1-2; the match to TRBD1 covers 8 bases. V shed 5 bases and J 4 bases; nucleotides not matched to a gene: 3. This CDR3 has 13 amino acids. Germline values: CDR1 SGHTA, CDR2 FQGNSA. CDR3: CASSRDRSYGYTF. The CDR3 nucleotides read TGTGCCAGCAGCCGGGACAGGTCCTATGGCTACACCTTC.

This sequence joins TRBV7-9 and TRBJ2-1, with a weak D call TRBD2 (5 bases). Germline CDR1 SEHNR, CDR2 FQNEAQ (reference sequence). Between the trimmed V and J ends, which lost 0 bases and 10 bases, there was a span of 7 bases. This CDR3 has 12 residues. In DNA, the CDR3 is TGTGCCAGCAGCTTAGCGTTAGCGGAGCAGTTCTTC. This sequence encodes CASSLALAEQFF. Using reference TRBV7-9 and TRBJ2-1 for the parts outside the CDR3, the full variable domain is DTGVSQNPRHKITKRGQNVTFRCDPISEHNRLYWYRQTLGQGPEFLTYFQNEAQLEKSRLLSDRFSAERPKGSFSTLEIQRTEQGDSAMYLCASSLALAEQFFGPGTRLTVL.

CDR3 region: CASSLAWQIYEQYF. In DNA, the CDR3 is TGTGCCAGCAGCTTAGCTTGGCAGATCTACGAGCAGTACTTC. The genes are TRBV7-2 and TRBJ2-7; D not resolved. The CDR3 loop spans 14 amino acids. CDR1 is SGHTA and CDR2 is FQGNSA in the germline V gene. Trimming removed 0 bases at V and 3 bases at J, with 9 bases between.

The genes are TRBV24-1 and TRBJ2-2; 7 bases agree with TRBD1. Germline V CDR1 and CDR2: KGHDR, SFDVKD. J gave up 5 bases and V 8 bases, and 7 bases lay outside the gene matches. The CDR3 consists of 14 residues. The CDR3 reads CATTRQGQTGELFF. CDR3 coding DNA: TGTGCCACCACTAGACAGGGTCAAACCGGGGAGCTGTTTTTT.

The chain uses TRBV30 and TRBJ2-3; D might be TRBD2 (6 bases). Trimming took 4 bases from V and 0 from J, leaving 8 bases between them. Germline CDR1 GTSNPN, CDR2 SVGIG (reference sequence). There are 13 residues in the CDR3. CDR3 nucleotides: TGTGCCTGGACGGGACTTAGCACAGATACGCAGTATTTT. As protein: CAWTGLSTDTQYF.

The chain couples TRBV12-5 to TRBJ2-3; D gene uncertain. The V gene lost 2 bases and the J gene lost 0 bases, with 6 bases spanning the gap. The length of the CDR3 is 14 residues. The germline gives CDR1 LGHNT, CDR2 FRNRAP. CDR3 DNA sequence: TGTGCTAGTGGTTTGTCGAGTAGCACAGATACGCAGTATTTT. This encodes CASGLSSSTDTQYF.

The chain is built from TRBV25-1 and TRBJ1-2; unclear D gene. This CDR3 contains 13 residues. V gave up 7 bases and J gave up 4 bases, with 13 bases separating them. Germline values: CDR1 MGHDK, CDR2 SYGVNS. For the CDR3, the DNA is TGTGCCAGCACGGCAGGAGGACCCTATGGCTACACCTTC. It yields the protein CASTAGGPYGYTF.

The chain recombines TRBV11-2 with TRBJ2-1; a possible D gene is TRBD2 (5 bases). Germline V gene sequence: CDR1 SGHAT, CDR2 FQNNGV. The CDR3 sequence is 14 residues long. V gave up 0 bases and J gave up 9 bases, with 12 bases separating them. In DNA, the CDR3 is TGTGCCAGCAGCTTAGATAGGTTAGCGCCTGAGCAGTTCTTC. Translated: CASSLDRLAPEQFF.

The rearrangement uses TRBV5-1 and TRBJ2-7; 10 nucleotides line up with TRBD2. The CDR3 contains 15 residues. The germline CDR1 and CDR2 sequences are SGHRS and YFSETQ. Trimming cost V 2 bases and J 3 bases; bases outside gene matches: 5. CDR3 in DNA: TGCGCCAGCAGCTTAGCTAGCGGGAGACTCTACGAGCAGTACTTC. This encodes CASSLASGRLYEQYF.

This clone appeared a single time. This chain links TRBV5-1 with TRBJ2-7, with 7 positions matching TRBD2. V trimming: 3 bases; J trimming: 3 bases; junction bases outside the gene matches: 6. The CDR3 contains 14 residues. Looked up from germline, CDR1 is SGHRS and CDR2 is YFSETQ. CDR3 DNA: TGCGCCAGCAGCTCAGGACTAGAACTCTACGAGCAGTACTTC. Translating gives CASSSGLELYEQYF.

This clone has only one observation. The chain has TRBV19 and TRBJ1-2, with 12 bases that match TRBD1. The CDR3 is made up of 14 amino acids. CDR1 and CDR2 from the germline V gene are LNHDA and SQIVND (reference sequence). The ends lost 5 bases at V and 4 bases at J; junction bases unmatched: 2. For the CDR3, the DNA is TGTGCCAGTAGTGGGGGACAGGGGGCCTATGGCTACACCTTC. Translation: CASSGGQGAYGYTF.

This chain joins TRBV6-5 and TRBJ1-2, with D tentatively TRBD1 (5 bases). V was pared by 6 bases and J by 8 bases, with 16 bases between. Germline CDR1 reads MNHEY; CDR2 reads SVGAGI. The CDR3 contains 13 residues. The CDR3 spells CASRNRQSKGYTF. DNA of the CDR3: TGTGCCAGCAGAAATCGACAGTCGAAGGGCTACACCTTC.

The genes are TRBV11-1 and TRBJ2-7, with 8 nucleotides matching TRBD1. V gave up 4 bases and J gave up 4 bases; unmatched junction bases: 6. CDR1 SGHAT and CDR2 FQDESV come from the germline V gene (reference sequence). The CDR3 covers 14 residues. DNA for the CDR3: TGTGCCAGCAGCTACAGGGGGGTAAGGTACGAGCAGTACTTC. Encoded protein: CASSYRGVRYEQYF.

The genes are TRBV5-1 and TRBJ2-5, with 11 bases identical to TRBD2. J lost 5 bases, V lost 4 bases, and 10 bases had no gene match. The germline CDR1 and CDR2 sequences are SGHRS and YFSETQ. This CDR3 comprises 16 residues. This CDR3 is CASSTGLAELQETQYF. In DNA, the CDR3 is TGCGCCAGCAGCACGGGACTAGCGGAACTCCAGGAGACCCAGTACTTC.

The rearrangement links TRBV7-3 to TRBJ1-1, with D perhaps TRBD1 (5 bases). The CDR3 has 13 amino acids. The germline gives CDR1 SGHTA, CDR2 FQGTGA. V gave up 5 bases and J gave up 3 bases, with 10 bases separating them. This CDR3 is CASSPTVYTEAFF. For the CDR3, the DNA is TGTGCCAGCAGCCCGACAGTTTACACTGAAGCTTTCTTT.

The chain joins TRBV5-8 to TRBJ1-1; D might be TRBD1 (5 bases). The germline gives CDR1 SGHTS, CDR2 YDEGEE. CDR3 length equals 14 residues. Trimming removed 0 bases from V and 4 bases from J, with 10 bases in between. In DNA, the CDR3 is TGTGCCAGCAGCTTGGTCGGCAGGGCCACTGAAGCTTTCTTT. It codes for CASSLVGRATEAFF.